The 8 T cell receptor beta chains presented below share a single source sample, sequenced in a study of post-analysis software for immune sequencing data. Study-level points and caveats: In patients, about five TRBV segments were more frequent than in controls, with TRBV5-6, TRBV5-1 and TRBV20-1 among them.

Unique molecular identifiers were carried by the TCR beta cDNA libraries. In TCRdb, the PCR reads were re-called with MiXCR into one record per CDR3 protein. Found here are over 150,000 distinct CDR3 sequences, approximately 28% of them singletons; the top ten hold around 1.5%. Antigen specificity for these receptors is unknown. Material: blood. Every receptor here comes from a girl aged 5-17 years with multiple sclerosis.

As concerns this clonotype: A much larger clonotype is one base distant, so this may be a read error. The chain recombines TRBV4-1 with TRBJ2-5, with D unresolved. The CDR3 sequence is 13 residues long. Germline V gene data show CDR1 as MGHRA and CDR2 as YSYEKL. CDR3 coding DNA: TGCGCCAGCGGCCAAGATTGGGTCCTGCAGCAGTACTTC. Amino acids: CASGQDWVLQQYF.

This clonotype came up many times. DNA of the CDR3: TGTGCCAGCAGCGTAGGACCCCCAAGCACAGATACGCAGTATTTT. This sequence encodes CASSVGPPSTDTQYF. The genes are TRBV9 and TRBJ2-3, with D uncertain. Trimming shortened V by 0 bases and J by 0 bases, and 8 bases separated the two germline ends. Germline V CDR1 and CDR2: SGDLS, YYNGEE. The CDR3 loop spans 15 amino acids. Based on the CDR3 plus reference TRBV9 and TRBJ2-3, the full variable domain is DSGVTQTPKHLITATGQRVTLRCSPRSGDLSVYWYQQSLDQGLQFLIQYYNGEERAKGNILERFSAQQFPDLHSELNLSSLELGDSALYFCASSVGPPSTDTQYFGPGTRLTVL.

This clonotype was counted once. A much larger clone sits a single nucleotide away, making a read error possible. V gene TRBV25-1 combines with J gene TRBJ2-3, with 9 nucleotides matching TRBD1. Germline CDR1 and CDR2: MGHDK and SYGVNS. This CDR3 spans 17 amino acids. The CDR3 DNA reads as TGTGCCAGCCGTGATATCTTTAGGACAGGGGGCACAGATACGCAGTATTTT. Translation gives CASRDIFRTGGTDTQYF.

The CDR3 region has the DNA TGTGCCTGGAGTCCTAACCTCCAGCAAGAGACCCAGTACTTC. Its protein is CAWSPNLQQETQYF. The chain joins TRBV30 to TRBJ2-5; the D is unclear. Germline V gene data show CDR1 as GTSNPN and CDR2 as SVGIG (reference sequence). The V end lost 2 bases, the J end lost 2 bases, and 12 bases lay between the germline ends. CDR3 size: 14 residues.

In its sample, this clonotype was seen many times. J is TRBJ2-7 and V is TRBV5-1; 8 nucleotides align to TRBD1. CDR1 is SGHRS, CDR2 YFSETQ, per germline. This CDR3 contains 13 residues. V was pared by 4 bases and J by 6 bases, with 6 bases of the junction left unmatched. CDR3 sequence reads: CASSAGQDSEQYF. The CDR3 DNA sequence: TGCGCCAGCAGCGCGGGACAGGATAGCGAGCAGTACTTC.

The V and J genes are TRBV12-3 or TRBV12-4 and TRBJ1-2; D gene ambiguous. The CDR3 totals 14 residues. V gave up 7 bases and J gave up 8 bases, with 20 bases separating them. For the CDR3, the DNA is TGTGCCAGCACCTTGGGTTATGAGGGCCGGGGCTACACCTTC. Its translation is CASTLGYEGRGYTF.

This clonotype was found a few times. The chain is built from TRBV20-1 and TRBJ2-1; D may be TRBD1 (6 bases). The CDR3 covers 15 residues. Germline lookup yields CDR1 DFQATT and CDR2 SNEGSKA (reference sequence). The V end was cut by 6 bases, the J end by 6 bases, with 21 bases between. CDR3 in amino acids: CSAASWQGFSNEQFF. Written as DNA, the CDR3 is TGCAGTGCCGCCTCTTGGCAGGGGTTTTCCAATGAGCAGTTCTTC.

This clonotype appeared many times. The gene calls are TRBV3-1 and TRBJ2-1; D remains ambiguous. Trimming left V 0 bases short and J 2 bases short, with 8 bases between. Per the germline V gene, CDR1 is LGHDT and CDR2 is YNNKEL (reference sequence). This CDR3 region has 15 residues. Here the CDR3 reads CASSQDSVTYNEQFF. Written as DNA, the CDR3 is TGTGCCAGCAGCCAAGATTCGGTAACCTACAATGAGCAGTTCTTC.